The 5 T cell receptor beta chains below all came from one sample that was sequenced in a study of blood T cell repertoires in COVID-19. The table came from immunoSEQ multiplex PCR; TCRdb's copy has only in-frame clones and leaves some out. Seen here are more than 110,000 clones, 70% to 90% observed once, and the top ten hold more than 3.5%. Material: PBMCs or T cells enriched from blood (not recorded which). The origin of the receptors is a man aged 50-60 years who had recovered from COVID-19.

V is TRBV11-2 and J is TRBJ2-5, with 7 bases fitting TRBD1. Germline CDR1 is SGHAT and CDR2 is FQNNGV. The CDR3 spans 14 residues. V trimming: 3 bases; J trimming: 3 bases; junction bases outside the gene matches: 4. The CDR3 DNA reads TGTGCCAGCAGCTTCATAGGGGGCGAAGAGACCCAGTACTTC. Translating it yields CASSFIGGEETQYF.

This chain uses TRBV28 with TRBJ2-1; 9 bases agree with TRBD1. V trimming: 4 bases; J trimming: 3 bases; junction bases outside the gene matches: 7. Germline V gene sequence: CDR1 MDHEN, CDR2 SYDVKM. The CDR3 runs 16 residues. This chain's CDR3 is CASSSHPGQGYNEQFF. CDR3 DNA: TGTGCCAGCAGTTCTCATCCGGGACAGGGCTACAATGAGCAGTTCTTC.

The J gene is TRBJ1-2, the V gene TRBV7-9; D remains unclear. CDR3 length: 14 residues. Trimming stripped 2 bases from V and 3 bases from J, with 10 bases between. Germline V gives CDR1 SEHNR, CDR2 FQNEAQ (reference sequence). The CDR3 is CASSLFEVYYGYTF. The CDR3 coding sequence is TGTGCCAGCAGCTTATTCGAGGTTTACTATGGCTACACCTTC.

The chain joins TRBV7-2 to TRBJ2-5, with 9 positions matching TRBD2. J gave up 5 bases and V 5 bases, and 9 bases lay outside the gene matches. Germline V gene lookup returns CDR1 SGHTA and CDR2 FQGNSA. The CDR3 loop spans 15 amino acids. CDR3 nucleotides: TGTGCCAGCAGCCGGGGAGCGGGGGGCCGGGAGACCCAGTACTTC. Its translation is CASSRGAGGRETQYF.

The chain is built from TRBV19 and TRBJ2-1, with 10 bases lining up with TRBD1. V trimming: 3 bases; J trimming: 5 bases; junction bases outside the gene matches: 4. CDR3 length: 15 amino acids. The V gene's germline CDR1 is LNHDA and CDR2 SQIVND (reference sequence). In DNA form, the CDR3 reads TGTGCCAGTAGTATCCGACAGGGGGCCGACAATGAGCAGTTCTTC. Protein: CASSIRQGADNEQFF.